Listed below are T cell receptor beta chains from one sample, sequenced in a study of STAT5B mutations in CD4+ large granular lymphocyte leukemia. Generated by immunoSEQ multiplex PCR, the TCRdb table keeps only in-frame clones and is missing some. The sample carries about 38,000 clones, roughly 85% recorded once. Sequenced: CD4+ T cells from blood buffy coats. These receptor sequences come from a human donor in good health. Each CDR3 is given with its conserved first and last residue. A D gene is named only where the DNA matches it firmly. Some rows mark clone size as missing; the rest say once, few, many or name a class of expanded clone.

v_gene: TRBV27; d_gene: NA; abundance: NA; j_gene: TRBJ1-5; CDR3aa: CASSLRGFNQPQHF; CDR3nt: TGTGCCAGTAGTTTAAGGGGTTTCAATCAGCCCCAGCATTTT
v_gene: TRBV23-1; d_gene: NA; abundance: NA; j_gene: TRBJ1-5; CDR3aa: CASSQSGHSNQPQHF; CDR3nt: TGCGCCAGCAGTCAATCGGGACATAGCAATCAGCCCCAGCATTTT
v_gene: TRBV7-2; d_gene: NA; abundance: NA; j_gene: TRBJ2-3; CDR3aa: CASSQRPDAASTDTQYF; CDR3nt: TGTGCCAGCAGCCAGCGTCCCGATGCTGCTAGCACAGATACGCAGTATTTT
v_gene: TRBV2; d_gene: NA; abundance: NA; j_gene: TRBJ2-6; CDR3aa: CASSEGRGFGANVLTF; CDR3nt: TGTGCCAGCAGTGAAGGAAGGGGTTTCGGGGCCAACGTCCTGACTTTC
v_gene: TRBV7-6; d_gene: TRBD1; abundance: once; j_gene: TRBJ2-3; CDR3aa: CASSSRQGAGDTQYF; CDR3nt: TGTGCCAGCAGCAGTAGACAGGGGGCGGGGGATACGCAGTATTTT
v_gene: TRBV9; d_gene: NA; abundance: NA; j_gene: TRBJ1-1; CDR3aa: CASSPPMREHTEAFF; CDR3nt: TGTGCCAGCAGCCCCCCGATGAGGGAACACACTGAAGCTTTCTTT
v_gene: TRBV5-1; d_gene: TRBD2; abundance: NA; j_gene: TRBJ2-4; CDR3aa: CASSQLAGGPGAKNIQYF; CDR3nt: TGCGCCAGCAGCCAACTAGCGGGGGGGCCCGGAGCCAAAAACATTCAGTACTTC
v_gene: TRBV28; d_gene: NA; abundance: few; j_gene: TRBJ1-1; CDR3aa: CASRQGKDEAFF; CDR3nt: TGTGCCAGCAGACAGGGCAAGGATGAAGCTTTCTTT
v_gene: TRBV18; d_gene: NA; abundance: few; j_gene: TRBJ1-1; CDR3aa: CASFLAGIGTEAFF; CDR3nt: TGTGCCAGCTTCCTGGCGGGGATTGGTACTGAAGCTTTCTTT
v_gene: TRBV27; d_gene: TRBD1; abundance: NA; j_gene: TRBJ2-2; CDR3aa: CASSKGQWEAGELFF; CDR3nt: TGTGCCAGCAGTAAGGGACAGTGGGAAGCCGGGGAGCTGTTTTTT
v_gene: TRBV27; d_gene: TRBD1; abundance: NA; j_gene: TRBJ2-7; CDR3aa: CASSFRDRSSYEQYF; CDR3nt: TGTGCCAGCAGCTTCCGGGACAGGAGCTCCTACGAGCAGTACTTC
v_gene: TRBV10-2; d_gene: TRBD1; abundance: NA; j_gene: TRBJ1-1; CDR3aa: CASSEPGQGNTEAFF; CDR3nt: TGCGCCAGCAGTGAGCCGGGACAGGGGAACACTGAAGCTTTCTTT
v_gene: TRBV5-1; d_gene: NA; abundance: NA; j_gene: TRBJ1-4; CDR3aa: CASSLGTEGEKLFF; CDR3nt: TGCGCCAGCAGCCTAGGGACGGAGGGAGAAAAACTGTTTTTT
v_gene: TRBV5-6; d_gene: TRBD1; abundance: NA; j_gene: TRBJ1-6; CDR3aa: CASSLAGTGRNSPLHF; CDR3nt: TGTGCCAGCAGCTTGGCTGGGACAGGGCGGAATTCACCCCTCCACTTT
v_gene: TRBV10-3; d_gene: NA; abundance: NA; j_gene: TRBJ2-3; CDR3aa: CAISEYPGPREGSTDTQYF; CDR3nt: TGTGCCATCAGTGAGTACCCGGGACCCCGAGAGGGGAGCACAGATACGCAGTATTTT
v_gene: TRBV5-6; d_gene: NA; abundance: NA; j_gene: TRBJ1-2; CDR3aa: CASSLRVKGGYTF; CDR3nt: TGTGCCAGCAGCTTGCGAGTGAAGGGAGGCTACACCTTC
v_gene: TRBV25-1; d_gene: TRBD2; abundance: NA; j_gene: TRBJ2-7; CDR3aa: CASSDAGVTYEQYF; CDR3nt: TGTGCCAGCAGTGATGCGGGAGTAACCTACGAGCAGTACTTC
v_gene: TRBV19; d_gene: TRBD1; abundance: NA; j_gene: TRBJ1-1; CDR3aa: CASIDRGLTEAFF; CDR3nt: TGTGCCAGTATTGACAGGGGCTTGACTGAAGCTTTCTTT
v_gene: TRBV7-8; d_gene: TRBD1; abundance: NA; j_gene: TRBJ1-5; CDR3aa: CASSYGTGDQPQHF; CDR3nt: TGTGCCAGCAGCTACGGGACAGGGGATCAGCCCCAGCATTTT
v_gene: TRBV7-9; d_gene: TRBD1; abundance: NA; j_gene: TRBJ1-1; CDR3aa: CATMPGTGFGTEAFF; CDR3nt: TGTGCCACCATGCCCGGGACAGGTTTTGGCACTGAAGCTTTCTTT
v_gene: TRBV19; d_gene: TRBD2; abundance: few; j_gene: TRBJ2-1; CDR3aa: CASSSRLARNEQFF; CDR3nt: TGTGCCAGTAGTTCGCGACTAGCACGCAATGAGCAGTTCTTC
v_gene: TRBV7-2; d_gene: NA; abundance: NA; j_gene: TRBJ2-5; CDR3aa: CASSLLEGSQETQYF; CDR3nt: TGTGCCAGCAGCCTCCTTGAGGGCAGCCAAGAGACCCAGTACTTC
v_gene: TRBV19; d_gene: NA; abundance: NA; j_gene: TRBJ1-5; CDR3aa: CASRSRAPQGSNQPQHF; CDR3nt: TGTGCCAGTAGATCCCGAGCCCCGCAGGGTAGCAATCAGCCCCAGCATTTT
v_gene: TRBV19; d_gene: NA; abundance: NA; j_gene: TRBJ2-5; CDR3aa: CASQSSDYLETQYF; CDR3nt: TGTGCCAGCCAAAGTAGCGACTATCTAGAGACCCAGTACTTC
v_gene: TRBV6-5; d_gene: TRBD1; abundance: once; j_gene: TRBJ1-2; CDR3aa: CASSPGTGGYTF; CDR3nt: TGTGCCAGCAGTCCCGGGACAGGGGGCTACACCTTC
v_gene: TRBV2; d_gene: TRBD1; abundance: once; j_gene: TRBJ1-5; CDR3aa: CASSAGGSNQPQHF; CDR3nt: TGTGCCAGCAGCGCAGGGGGTAGCAATCAGCCCCAGCATTTT
v_gene: TRBV5-1; d_gene: NA; abundance: NA; j_gene: TRBJ2-5; CDR3aa: CASSLEQEEETQYF; CDR3nt: TGCGCCAGCAGCTTGGAACAGGAGGAAGAGACCCAGTACTTC
v_gene: TRBV27; d_gene: TRBD2; abundance: NA; j_gene: TRBJ2-7; CDR3aa: CASSQGLAGVWEQYF; CDR3nt: TGTGCCAGCAGCCAAGGACTAGCGGGAGTTTGGGAGCAGTACTTC
v_gene: TRBV23-1; d_gene: NA; abundance: NA; j_gene: TRBJ2-7; CDR3aa: CASSQLPHRRLTYEQYF; CDR3nt: TGCGCCAGCAGTCAATTGCCCCATAGGCGGCTAACCTACGAGCAGTACTTC
v_gene: TRBV18; d_gene: NA; abundance: NA; j_gene: TRBJ2-5; CDR3aa: CASSPQETQYF; CDR3nt: TGTGCCAGCTCACCACAGGAGACCCAGTACTTC
v_gene: TRBV6-5; d_gene: NA; abundance: few; j_gene: TRBJ2-1; CDR3aa: CASRSVGINEQFF; CDR3nt: TGTGCCAGCAGATCAGTCGGGATCAATGAGCAGTTCTTC
v_gene: TRBV18; d_gene: TRBD2; abundance: NA; j_gene: TRBJ2-3; CDR3aa: CASSPNLAGSTDTQYF; CDR3nt: TGTGCCAGCTCACCGAACTTAGCGGGGAGCACAGATACGCAGTATTTT
v_gene: TRBV27; d_gene: NA; abundance: NA; j_gene: TRBJ1-1; CDR3aa: CASSPYLTRAQQAFF; CDR3nt: TGTGCCAGCAGTCCTTATCTCACACGGGCCCAGCAAGCTTTCTTT
v_gene: TRBV25-1; d_gene: NA; abundance: NA; j_gene: TRBJ1-2; CDR3aa: CASSEYKRNYGYTF; CDR3nt: TGTGCCAGCAGTGAATATAAAAGGAACTATGGCTACACCTTC
v_gene: TRBV7-8; d_gene: NA; abundance: NA; j_gene: TRBJ1-3; CDR3aa: CASSAQVSGNTIYF; CDR3nt: TGTGCCAGCAGCGCCCAGGTGTCTGGAAACACCATATATTTT